The sequence of this T cell receptor (beta chain) was determined in a study of T cells in Graves' hyperthyroidism and ophthalmopathy. The CDR3 runs to 14 residues. Germline CDR1 and CDR2: MNHEY and SMNVEV (reference sequence). V shed 2 bases and J shed 8 bases, with 10 bases lying between them. The investigators amplified TCR beta CDR3 regions from RNA transcripts. HTBI primers drove first-round RT-PCR of the TCR CDR3. TCRdb re-called the multiplex PCR reads through MiXCR, storing one row per CDR3 protein. The sample has around 700,000 distinct CDR3 sequences; 18% are singletons. On this clonotype: Possible read error: a much larger clone is one base away.

The TCR was taken from a woman aged 50 to 65 with Graves' hyperthyroidism that later progressed to Graves' ophthalmopathy. The V and J genes are TRBV27 and TRBJ1-6; D call uncertain. The sample comprised blood. CDR3 residues: CASSLQMDDSPLHF. The CDR3 DNA follows: TGTGCCAGCAGTTTACAGATGGATGATTCACCCCTCCACTTT.